The 5 T cell receptor beta chains in this list originate from one sample, sequenced in a study of blood T cells in healthy people across ages. A second PCR of about 6 to 12 cycles used a sample-barcoded 5' primer and a J-beta primer mix. TCRdb re-derived calls from the 5' RACE reads in MiXCR, one entry per CDR3 protein. The repertoire holds 780,000 or so distinct CDR3 sequences, with roughly 25% as singletons. These data were likewise used in another study, on T cells of mothers and their children.

Specimen: blood. Source of these receptors: a boy aged 10-17 years in good health.

This clonotype came up a few times. This chain uses TRBV27 with TRBJ2-4; no clear D gene. Germline V gives CDR1 MNHEY, CDR2 SMNVEV (reference sequence). The V gene lost 3 bases and the J gene lost 1 base, with 10 bases spanning the gap. CDR3 length: 15 residues. In nucleotides, the CDR3 is TGTGCCAGCAGTTTCGTCCGCTCGGCCAAAAACATTCAGTACTTC. Amino acid sequence: CASSFVRSAKNIQYF.

This clonotype was counted between two and nine times. The chain carries TRBV6-1 and TRBJ2-7, with 7 bases matching TRBD1. Germline CDR1 is MNHNS and CDR2 is SASEGT. The V segment lost 4 bases and the J segment 5 bases; nucleotides outside the gene matches: 11. This CDR3 has 15 amino acids. In DNA, the CDR3 is TGTGCCAGCAGTGGACAGGGAGTGGGAATGCACGAGCAGTACTTC. Amino acid sequence: CASSGQGVGMHEQYF.

V is TRBV20-1 and J is TRBJ2-1; D is perhaps TRBD2 (5 bases). Germline CDR1 reads DFQATT; CDR2 reads SNEGSKA (reference sequence). V lost 3 bases to trimming and J lost 6 bases, with 12 bases between them. This CDR3 is built from 13 residues. CDR3 loop: CSASPLASNEQFF. The CDR3 DNA is TGCAGTGCTAGCCCCTTAGCGAGCAATGAGCAGTTCTTC.

The chain carries TRBV3-1 and TRBJ1-4; D gene unclear. Deletions cut 0 bases from V and 10 bases from J, with 6 bases between. The CDR3 is 12 residues long. Germline V gene data show CDR1 as LGHDT and CDR2 as YNNKEL (reference sequence). DNA of the CDR3: TGTGCCAGCAGCCAAGAACGGGGAAAACTGTTTTTT. Translation: CASSQERGKLFF.

CDR3 amino acids: CASSEGSSGGREQFF. Written as DNA, the CDR3 is TGTGCCAGCAGCGAAGGCAGTTCGGGGGGTAGAGAGCAGTTCTTC. The chain links TRBV5-5 to TRBJ2-1, with TRBD2 matching 7 bases. From germline, CDR1 is SGHKS and CDR2 YYEKEE (reference sequence). The CDR3 totals 15 residues. V was clipped by 4 bases and J by 10 bases; unmatched bases: 14.